Following are 9 T cell receptor beta chains from one sample sequenced in a study of CD8 T cells in Susac syndrome. An amount of RNA that ranged from roughly 0.45 to 1 ug was reverse transcribed with random hexamers. TCRdb itself ran the immunoSEQ multiplex PCR reads through MiXCR, one entry per CDR3 protein. The data contain approximately 190,000 distinct CDR3 sequences, 90% to 95% of them singletons. Sequenced material: CD4+ T cells from PBMCs. These receptors were taken from a human donor with Susac syndrome.

This sequence joins TRBV5-1 and TRBJ2-3; 7 nucleotides line up with TRBD1. The trim removed 3 bases at V and 3 bases at J, leaving 7 bases unmatched. The germline gives CDR1 SGHRS, CDR2 YFSETQ. CDR3 length: 15 amino acids. The CDR3 DNA follows: TGCGCCAGCAGCTCCTCGACAGGGAGAACAGATACGCAGTATTTT. Its protein is CASSSSTGRTDTQYF.

This chain joins TRBV11-2 and TRBJ2-7; D is undetermined. CDR3 length: 13 amino acids. V was clipped by 2 bases and J by 2 bases, with 7 bases between them. Germline assignment: CDR1 SGHAT and CDR2 FQNNGV. The CDR3 coding sequence is TGTGCCAGCAGCTTACTGCCGACCTACGAGCAGTACTTC. Amino acids: CASSLLPTYEQYF. Looking up the rest from reference TRBV11-2 and TRBJ2-7 gives the full variable domain: EAGVAQSPRYKIIEKRQSVAFWCNPISGHATLYWYQQILGQGPKLLIQFQNNGVVDDSQLPKDRFSAERLKGVDSTLKIQPAKLEDSAVYLCASSLLPTYEQYFGPGTRLTVT.

The chain recombines TRBV12-3 or TRBV12-4 with TRBJ1-4, with D unclear. This CDR3 contains 15 residues. Trimming cost V 9 bases and J 0 bases, with 14 bases left between them. The CDR3 nucleotides read TGTGCCAGTAAATCCGGGGATGCAACTAATGAAAAACTGTTTTTT. Residues: CASKSGDATNEKLFF.

The gene calls are TRBV19 and TRBJ1-6; a weak D match, TRBD1 (5 bases). Per germline, CDR1 LNHDA and CDR2 SQIVND (reference sequence). The CDR3 loop spans 14 amino acids. The V gene lost 5 bases and the J gene lost 6 bases, with 11 bases spanning the gap. The CDR3 nucleotides read TGTGCCAGTAGTTCAGGGATCCGTAATTCACCCCTCCACTTT. Protein product: CASSSGIRNSPLHF.

The chain joins TRBV4-1 to TRBJ1-4, with a tentative D call TRBD1 (6 bases). The CDR3 covers 16 residues. Germline assignment: CDR1 MGHRA and CDR2 YSYEKL. V shed 4 bases and J shed 6 bases, with 18 bases lying between them. Written as DNA, the CDR3 is TGCGCCAGCAGCCGTTGGCGGGGGGCTAAAGATGAAAAACTGTTTTTT. Amino acid sequence: CASSRWRGAKDEKLFF.

On this clonotype: The junction shows a germline mismatch at one end, possibly a read error. The chain couples TRBV3-1 to TRBJ2-3, with 7 bases fitting TRBD2. Germline CDR1 reads LGHDT; CDR2 reads YNNKEL (reference sequence). The CDR3 length is 14 residues. CDR3 DNA: TGTGCCAGCAGCCAAGTTGCGGGAGCTAATACACAGTATTTT. Protein: CASSQVAGANTQYF.

The rearrangement joins TRBV19 to TRBJ1-2, with unresolved D. The CDR3 sequence is 12 residues long. V was shortened by 6 bases and J by 2 bases, with 7 bases between the two germline ends. Germline V gene lookup returns CDR1 LNHDA and CDR2 SQIVND (reference sequence). DNA of the CDR3: TGTGCCAGTAGCGACCGGAACTATGGCTACACCTTC. Protein sequence: CASSDRNYGYTF.

This chain links TRBV7-9 with TRBJ2-5; 8 bases agree with TRBD2. CDR3 length equals 13 residues. The junction had 4 bases not matched to a gene; V was cut back by 5 bases and J by 5 bases. From germline, CDR1 is SEHNR and CDR2 FQNEAQ (reference sequence). The CDR3 protein is CASSRGGRETQYF. The CDR3 bases are TGTGCCAGCAGCCGGGGGGGACGGGAGACCCAGTACTTC.

This sequence joins TRBV11-2 and TRBJ2-5; D is ambiguous. The CDR3 totals 15 residues. The V and J ends lost 1 base and 5 bases respectively, with 14 bases between them. CDR1 is SGHAT, CDR2 FQNNGV, per germline. The CDR3 DNA sequence: TGTGCCAGCAGCTTAGTGCTCGCTGGGGTGGAGACCCAGTACTTC. The encoded protein is CASSLVLAGVETQYF.